This T cell receptor beta chain was identified in a study of shared clonotypes between healthy human individuals. Terminally differentiated effector memory CD45RA+ cells were left out of the naive CD8 fraction, which was CD45RO-negative and positively selected for CCR7. Germline CDR1 and CDR2: SGHVS and FNYEAQ. The CDR3 consists of 16 residues. J was trimmed by 8 bases and V by 2 bases; bases with no gene match: 5. The assay was immunoSEQ multiplex PCR, and TCRdb's table has in-frame clones only and misses some. This table holds some 2,000,000 clones, approximately 94% found once. This clonotype originated in a man aged 18-30 years in good health. The chain uses TRBV7-6 and TRBJ2-1; 14 nucleotides agree with TRBD2. Sequencing was performed on naive CD8+ T cells sorted from blood. CDR3 loop: CASSLLGLAGVYEQFF. In DNA, the CDR3 is TGTGCCAGCAGCTTACTGGGACTAGCGGGAGTCTATGAGCAGTTCTTC.